These T cell receptor beta chains were read from a single sample in a study of T cells in Graves' hyperthyroidism and ophthalmopathy. One entry per CDR3 protein results from TCRdb running MiXCR on the multiplex PCR reads. The data show around 240,000 distinct CDR3 sequences, around 17% seen once. The sequencing input was blood. The receptors here all came from a woman in her late teens or twenties with Graves' ophthalmopathy. Each CDR3 is given with its conserved first and last residue. Fields, in order: J gene, clone size, D gene, V gene, CDR3 DNA, CDR3 protein. The D gene is left open where the match is weak. The listing skips clone size in some rows; elsewhere it reads once, few, many or a size class.

TRBJ2-2 many TRBD1 TRBV19 TGTGCCAGTAGTCCCACAGGGACAGGGGGCACCGGGGAGCTGTTTTTT CASSPTGTGGTGELFF
TRBJ2-7 many . TRBV12-3/TRBV12-4 TGTGCCAGCAGTTCACTTACCTACGAGCAGTACTTC CASSSLTYEQYF
TRBJ2-5 many TRBD1 TRBV19 TGTGCCAGCGGACAGGGGTACCAAGAGACCCAGTACTTC CASGQGYQETQYF
TRBJ2-1 many TRBD2 TRBV29-1 TGCAGCGTTGGTGCCCCAGCGGGGACCTACAATGAGCAGTTCTTC CSVGAPAGTYNEQFF
TRBJ1-2 many . TRBV13 TGTGCCAGCAGCTCAAAACTGGACTATGGCTACACCTTC CASSSKLDYGYTF
TRBJ2-7 many TRBD1 TRBV7-8 TGTGCCAGCAGCACCTTCCGGGACAGGGGAAGTCGTGTACGGTACGAGCAGTACTTC CASSTFRDRGSRVRYEQYF
TRBJ1-2 many . TRBV11-2 TGTGCCAGCAGCTCGGGACGGTACTATGGCTACACCTTC CASSSGRYYGYTF
TRBJ1-1 few TRBD1 TRBV9 TGTGCCAGCAGCGTAGAGGACAGGGGGCATGAAGCTTTCTTT CASSVEDRGHEAFF
TRBJ1-3 . TRBD1 TRBV7-2 TGTGCCAGCAGCCCTAGGACAGGGGGGTATGGAAACACCATATATTTT CASSPRTGGYGNTIYF
TRBJ2-7 many . TRBV12-3/TRBV12-4 TGTGCCAGCAGCCGGACTAGGGGGTACGAGCAGTACTTC CASSRTRGYEQYF
TRBJ1-2 many . TRBV28 TGTGCCAGCAACCCGGGGGGGAACTATGGCTACACCTTC CASNPGGNYGYTF
TRBJ1-4 few . TRBV19 TGTGCCAGTAGTACCTCAGGTTATGAAAAACTGTTTTTT CASSTSGYEKLFF
TRBJ1-3 many . TRBV6-1 TGTGCCAGCAGTAGGGGAAACACCATATATTTT CASSRGNTIYF
TRBJ1-2 . . TRBV6-4 TGTGCCAGCAGTGGGGGAAGGTCCTTC CASSGGRSF
TRBJ2-2 . TRBD2 TRBV30 TGTGCCTGGATGCGGGACTATCCCACCGGGGAGCTGTTTTTT CAWMRDYPTGELFF
TRBJ2-2 many . TRBV20-1 TGCAGTGCTAGAGATTACCTAGCGAACACCGGGGAGCTGTTTTTT CSARDYLANTGELFF
TRBJ1-4 many . TRBV6-1 TGTGCCAGCAGCGCACACATCCGGGACGAACTGTTTTTT CASSAHIRDELFF
TRBJ2-2 . TRBD2 TRBV7-2 TGTGCCAGCAGCTTAGGGGAAGTGTGGCGGGGGGCGACGGCCGGGGAGCTGTTTTTT CASSLGEVWRGATAGELFF
TRBJ2-7 many . TRBV13 TGTGCCAGCAGCTTAGCAGGGCTTGAGCAGTACTTC CASSLAGLEQYF
TRBJ2-1 . TRBD2 TRBV11-2 TGTGCCAGCAGCCCAACTAGCGGGAGTCCCAATGAGCAGTTCTTC CASSPTSGSPNEQFF
TRBJ2-3 many TRBD1 TRBV5-1 TGCGCCAGCAACTTAGGACAGGGAGCAGATACGCAGTATTTT CASNLGQGADTQYF
TRBJ1-2 many . TRBV11-3 TGTGCCAGCAGCTTAGGAGTCGGAGGACGGAATGGCTACACCTTC CASSLGVGGRNGYTF
TRBJ2-5 many . TRBV29-1 TGCAGCGTTGTGTTACAGGGAGAGACCCAGTACTTC CSVVLQGETQYF
TRBJ2-2 few . TRBV6-1 TGTGCCAGCAGTTTGGGGGCGAGGGCCGGGGAGCTGTTTTTT CASSLGARAGELFF
TRBJ1-5 many TRBD1 TRBV2 TGTGCCAGCAGGGACAGGGGTAGCAATCAGCCCCAGCATTTT CASRDRGSNQPQHF
TRBJ2-1 many TRBD2 TRBV5-1 TGCGCCAGCAGCTTGGGGGTACTAGCGACCTCCTACAATGAGCAGTTCTTC CASSLGVLATSYNEQFF
TRBJ2-3 many . TRBV6-2/TRBV6-3 TGTGCCAGCAGTTCCAACGACTACGCAAACAGGGATACGCAGTATTTT CASSSNDYANRDTQYF
TRBJ2-1 . . TRBV7-2 TGTGCCAGCCCAAAATCCGGACAGGGAGGGTCCTACAATGAGCAGTTCTTC CASPKSGQGGSYNEQFF
TRBJ2-2 . . TRBV4-2 TGTGCCAGCAGCCAAGTCGCAGCAGGGGACACCGGGGAGCTGTTTTTT CASSQVAAGDTGELFF
TRBJ2-3 many . TRBV7-3 TGTGCCAGCAGCTTATATGATGGGGGTACAGATACGCAGTATTTT CASSLYDGGTDTQYF
TRBJ1-2 many . TRBV2 TGTGCCAGCAGTGAAAGCGGGGGAGCTAACTGTGGCTACACCTTC CASSESGGANCGYTF
TRBJ2-5 . . TRBV2 TGTGCCAGCAGCAGAGACAGGAGCCAAGAGACCCAGTACTTC CASSRDRSQETQYF
TRBJ2-5 many . TRBV12-3/TRBV12-4 TGTGCCAGCAGTTTCGAGAATGTTGGAGAGACCCAGTACTTC CASSFENVGETQYF
TRBJ2-7 many . TRBV2 TGTGCCAGCAGTGAAAAGGGCTCCTACGAGCAGTACTTC CASSEKGSYEQYF
TRBJ2-3 many . TRBV6-5 TGTGCCAGCAGTTACTCGGACGGATTTCCCACAGATACGCAGTATTTT CASSYSDGFPTDTQYF
TRBJ2-7 many . TRBV6-1 TGTGCCAGCAGTGGGATTCTAGACGAGCAGTACTTC CASSGILDEQYF
TRBJ1-1 many . TRBV19 TGTGCCAGTAGTATATCCCCCGCAGGGGCGATTACTGAAGCTTTCTTT CASSISPAGAITEAFF
TRBJ2-2 few . TRBV20-1 TGCAGTGCTAGAGCCTCGGGACACGGGGAGCTGTTTTTT CSARASGHGELFF
TRBJ1-5 many . TRBV18 TGTGCCAGCTCCTCCTCGGGACGTTACAATCAGCCCCAGCATTTT CASSSSGRYNQPQHF
TRBJ2-2 few . TRBV4-2 TGTGCCAGCAGCCAAGAGAGCGGGTCCAACACCGGGGAGCTGTTTTTT CASSQESGSNTGELFF
TRBJ1-2 many . TRBV5-5 TGTGCCAGCAGCCGGGACACGGTTAACTATGGCTACACCTTC CASSRDTVNYGYTF
TRBJ2-1 many . TRBV5-6 TGTGCCAGCAACATTATTTCAGGGGATGAGCAGTTCTTC CASNIISGDEQFF
TRBJ2-1 many . TRBV25-1 TGTGCCAGCAGTGTCCGACAGGACTACAATGAGCAGTTCTTC CASSVRQDYNEQFF
TRBJ2-1 many TRBD2 TRBV6-1 TGTGCCAGCAGGGGCGGGAGCCATGAGCAGTTCTTC CASRGGSHEQFF
TRBJ1-2 many . TRBV20-1 TGCAGTGCTAGATCAGGGTCGACCAGCTCCACCTTC CSARSGSTSSTF
TRBJ2-1 many . TRBV20-1 TGCAGTACCCCTGGGCCCGCACGCTCCTACAATGAGCAGTTCTTC CSTPGPARSYNEQFF
TRBJ1-2 many . TRBV28 TGTGCCAGCAGGACGAACTATGGCTACACCTTC CASRTNYGYTF
TRBJ1-6 many TRBD1 TRBV20-1 TGCAGTGCTAGAGATGGACAGGAAAGCTCCTATAATTCACCCCTCCACTTT CSARDGQESSYNSPLHF
TRBJ2-3 . TRBD1 TRBV27 TGTGCCAGCAGTTTCACAGGGGGTCGCACAGATACGCAGTATTTT CASSFTGGRTDTQYF
TRBJ1-1 many TRBD1 TRBV6-6 TGTGCCAGCAGTTACCAGGGGGCGGCTTTCTTT CASSYQGAAFF
TRBJ2-7 . . TRBV5-1 . CASSFYICSARRESSYEQYF
TRBJ2-1 once . TRBV11-2 TGTGCCAGCAGCGGACAGACAGGACCTTTGAATGAGCAGTTCTTC CASSGQTGPLNEQFF
TRBJ2-7 many TRBD2 TRBV7-8 TGTGCCAGCAGCTTAGGGACTAGCGGGGGGAGGGAGCAGTACTTC CASSLGTSGGREQYF
TRBJ1-4 many . TRBV6-1 TGTGCCAGCAGCCAAGAAGGAGGCAGGGCTAATGAAAAACTGTTTTTT CASSQEGGRANEKLFF
TRBJ1-4 many . TRBV5-1 TGCGCCAGCAGCTTGGTGGATGGAGGTGAAAAACTGTTTTTT CASSLVDGGEKLFF
TRBJ2-7 . . TRBV15 TGTGCCACCAGCAGAGCCACAGGCTACGAGCAGTACTTC CATSRATGYEQYF
TRBJ1-1 many . TRBV5-1 TGCGCCAGCAGCTTGGTCCCGGACACGAACACTGAAGCTTTCTTT CASSLVPDTNTEAFF